The rows below give T cell receptor beta chains drawn from one sample of a study of blood T cell repertoires in COVID-19. Sequenced by immunoSEQ multiplex PCR; TCRdb stores in-frame clones only, minus some. The table shows 200,000 to 300,000 clones, with about 89% occurring only once. Sequencing input: PBMCs or T cells enriched from blood (not recorded which). Every receptor here comes from a woman under 30 who had recovered from COVID-19. The CDR3 runs from the conserved cysteine through the conserved F or W. The D gene is left open where the match is weak. Clone size is given for some rows only: seen once, a few or many times, or a class if the clone is expanded.

cdr3_aa,cdr3_nt,j_call,v_call,clone_size,d_call
CASSQDFLLTDSIGYTF,TGCGCCAGCAGCCAAGATTTCCTATTGACAGACTCCATTGGCTACACCTTC,TRBJ1-2,TRBV4-3,.,.
CAISESQGVQPQHF,TGTGCCATCAGTGAGAGTCAGGGTGTCCAGCCCCAGCATTTT,TRBJ1-5,TRBV10-3,few,.
CASSIWDRGSAFF,TGTGCCAGTAGTATTTGGGACAGGGGTTCAGCTTTCTTT,TRBJ1-1,TRBV19,.,TRBD1
CASRSTGSPQHF,TGTGCCAGCAGGTCTACAGGGTCGCCCCAGCATTTT,TRBJ1-5,TRBV27,.,.
CASSLDFSLAGKQFF,TGCGCCAGCAGCTTAGATTTCTCGCTAGCGGGGAAGCAGTTCTTC,TRBJ2-1,TRBV11-3,.,TRBD2
CASSLVTGGSEAFF,TGTGCCAGCAGCTTGGTGACAGGGGGAAGTGAAGCTTTCTTT,TRBJ1-1,TRBV13,.,TRBD1
CASSFPTSEKLFF,TGCGCCAGCAGCTTCCCGACTAGTGAAAAACTGTTTTTT,TRBJ1-4,TRBV5-1,.,.
CATSRDLSGAGELFF,TGTGCCACCAGCAGAGACCTGAGCGGGGCCGGGGAGCTGTTTTTT,TRBJ2-2,TRBV15,.,TRBD2
CASSPLGPNYSYEQYF,TGCGCCAGCAGCCCGCTGGGGCCAAACTACTCCTACGAGCAGTACTTC,TRBJ2-7,TRBV5-1,.,.
CASSGASGYNEQFF,TGTGCCAGCAGCGGCGCTAGCGGCTACAATGAGCAGTTCTTC,TRBJ2-1,TRBV7-9,.,TRBD2
CASSMQSGGFISGELFF,TGTGCCAGTAGTATGCAGAGCGGGGGGTTTATTAGCGGGGAGCTGTTTTTT,TRBJ2-2,TRBV19,.,TRBD2
CASSLVKQGYTEAFF,TGTGCCAGCAGCTTGGTGAAGCAGGGGTACACTGAAGCTTTCTTT,TRBJ1-1,TRBV5-7,.,.
CASSQGGLPYTEAFF,TGTGCCAGCAGCCAGGGGGGGCTCCCCTACACTGAAGCTTTCTTT,TRBJ1-1,TRBV14,.,.
CASSGNRGVQPQHF,TGTGCCAGTTCAGGCAACAGGGGAGTTCAGCCCCAGCATTTT,TRBJ1-5,TRBV28,.,TRBD1
CASSLTGPNEQFF,TGTGCCAGCAGTCTGACAGGTCCTAACGAGCAGTTCTTC,TRBJ2-1,TRBV27,.,.
CAISTGEGNQPQHF,TGTGCCATCAGTACAGGGGAAGGCAATCAGCCCCAGCATTTT,TRBJ1-5,TRBV10-3,.,TRBD1
CATAGQGNEKLFF,TGTGCCACCGCGGGACAGGGTAATGAAAAACTGTTTTTT,TRBJ1-4,TRBV12-3/TRBV12-4,.,TRBD1
CASSYSAGPSKETQYF,TGTGCCAGCAGTTACTCGGCAGGTCCCTCCAAAGAGACCCAGTACTTC,TRBJ2-5,TRBV6-5,.,.
CASSLVTDSYNSPLHF,TGTGCCAGCAGCTTGGTGACAGACTCCTATAATTCACCCCTCCACTTT,TRBJ1-6,TRBV5-8,.,.
CAISESSWTGEQYF,TGTGCCATCAGTGAGTCGAGTTGGACAGGCGAGCAGTACTTC,TRBJ2-7,TRBV10-3,.,TRBD1
CASSLDRGDTGELFF,TGTGCCAGCAGCTTGGACAGGGGTGACACCGGGGAGCTGTTTTTT,TRBJ2-2,TRBV7-8,.,TRBD1
CAISEGQGPTNTGELFF,TGTGCCATCAGTGAAGGACAGGGGCCCACGAACACCGGGGAGCTGTTTTTT,TRBJ2-2,TRBV10-3,.,TRBD1
CASSKVAGGYGYTF,TGTGCCAGCAGTAAGGTAGCAGGGGGCTATGGCTACACCTTC,TRBJ1-2,TRBV28,once,TRBD1
CASSILTGSDTQYF,TGTGCCAGCAGTATCCTAACGGGGTCAGATACGCAGTATTTT,TRBJ2-3,TRBV6-2/TRBV6-3,.,.
CASSQDPDPRSDTQYF,TGTGCCAGCAGCCAAGATCCCGATCCGAGGAGTGATACGCAGTATTTT,TRBJ2-3,TRBV3-1/TRBV3-2,.,.
CASNRGYYTDTQYF,TGTGCCAGCAATCGAGGGTACTACACAGATACGCAGTATTTT,TRBJ2-3,TRBV5-6,.,.
CASSVRTGGIYNEQFF,TGTGCCAGCAGCGTTCGGACAGGGGGTATCTACAATGAGCAGTTCTTC,TRBJ2-1,TRBV9,.,TRBD1
CASSESRSTGDYYNSPLHF,TGTGCCAGCAGTGAGTCCCGATCGACAGGAGACTACTATAATTCACCCCTCCACTTT,TRBJ1-6,TRBV2,.,.
CASRTSGIYNEQFF,TGTGCCAGCAGGACTAGCGGCATCTACAATGAGCAGTTCTTC,TRBJ2-1,TRBV27,.,TRBD2
CASSEYGQEVGKLFF,TGTGCCAGCAGTGAGTATGGGCAGGAGGTCGGAAAACTGTTTTTT,TRBJ1-4,TRBV6-1,.,.
CATSRNSNSGANVLTF,TGTGCCACCAGCAGAAATAGTAACTCAGGGGCCAACGTCCTGACTTTC,TRBJ2-6,TRBV15,.,.
CASSVGLGLAGETQYF,TGTGCCAGCAGCGTAGGTCTCGGACTAGCCGGAGAGACCCAGTACTTC,TRBJ2-5,TRBV9,.,TRBD2
CASSRTDTQYF,TGTGCCAGCTCTCGCACAGATACGCAGTATTTT,TRBJ2-3,TRBV7-9,.,.